Below, 13 T cell receptor beta chains from the same sample are listed, as sequenced in a study of blood T cell repertoires in COVID-19. TCRdb's table, derived via immunoSEQ multiplex PCR, lists solely in-frame clones and lacks some. Of about 49,000 clones listed, 80% to 90% are singletons. Specimen: peripheral blood. The receptors derive from a woman of 80 years or more with COVID-19, enrolled during active disease.

The CDR3 protein is CASSQASGQGAIEANTGELFF. DNA for the CDR3: TGTGCCAGCAGCCAAGCTTCGGGACAGGGGGCAATAGAAGCGAACACCGGGGAGCTGTTTTTT. The chain employs TRBV3-1 (or the pseudogene TRBV3-2) and TRBJ2-2; 12 bases line up with TRBD1. Per the germline V gene, CDR1 is LGHDT and CDR2 is YNNKEL (reference sequence). The trim removed 1 base at V and 0 bases at J, leaving 12 bases unmatched. This CDR3 is built from 21 residues.

V gene TRBV7-9 combines with J gene TRBJ1-2; 9 bases are shared with TRBD1. The CDR3 runs to 13 residues. The junction had 5 bases not matched to a gene; V was cut back by 4 bases and J by 8 bases. CDR1 is SEHNR, CDR2 FQNEAQ, per germline (reference sequence). The CDR3 here is CASSSGTGWGYTF. The CDR3 DNA follows: TGTGCCAGCAGCTCGGGGACAGGGTGGGGCTACACCTTC. Together with reference TRBV7-9 and TRBJ1-2, the CDR3 gives the full variable domain: DTGVSQNPRHKITKRGQNVTFRCDPISEHNRLYWYRQTLGQGPEFLTYFQNEAQLEKSRLLSDRFSAERPKGSFSTLEIQRTEQGDSAMYLCASSSGTGWGYTFGSGTRLTVV.

The CDR3 here is CASSLPGRVNQPQHF. The CDR3 DNA is TGTGCCAGCAGTTTACCGGGGAGGGTTAATCAGCCCCAGCATTTT. The rearrangement joins TRBV28 to TRBJ1-5; D ambiguous. Germline V gene lookup returns CDR1 MDHEN and CDR2 SYDVKM. CDR3 length: 15 amino acids. Between the trimmed V and J ends, which lost 2 bases and 4 bases, there was a span of 12 bases.

The chain links TRBV5-1 to TRBJ2-1; the match to TRBD2 covers 11 bases. CDR3 size: 16 residues. Germline CDR1 and CDR2: SGHRS and YFSETQ. The J segment lost 0 bases and the V segment lost 6 bases, leaving 5 bases of the junction unmatched. The CDR3 region is CASTPTSGASYNEQFF. The CDR3 nucleotides are TGCGCCAGCACGCCGACTAGCGGGGCCTCCTACAATGAGCAGTTCTTC.

The CDR3 is CASSLAGGSNYGYTF. CDR3 sequence (DNA): TGTGCCAGCAGCTTAGCGGGGGGTTCTAACTATGGCTACACCTTC. The V and J genes are TRBV7-9 and TRBJ1-2; D might be TRBD1 (5 bases). CDR3 length: 15 residues. From germline, CDR1 is SEHNR and CDR2 FQNEAQ (reference sequence). Trimming cost V 0 bases and J 0 bases, with 8 bases left between them.

J is TRBJ1-1 and V is TRBV28; a possible D gene is TRBD1 (6 bases). Germline V lookup: CDR1 MDHEN, CDR2 SYDVKM. V was shortened by 5 bases and J by 2 bases, with 9 bases between the two germline ends. This CDR3 has 13 amino acids. Here the CDR3 reads CASSVQGNTEAFF. CDR3 DNA sequence: TGTGCCAGCAGTGTACAGGGAAACACTGAAGCTTTCTTT.

This clone has more than one count but fewer than ten. CDR3 sequence: CASTPGDRGIQYF. CDR3 DNA sequence: TGTGCCAGCACCCCCGGGGACAGGGGAATTCAGTACTTC. This chain joins TRBV7-9 and TRBJ2-4, with 10 bases lining up with TRBD1. The germline CDR1 and CDR2 sequences are SEHNR and FQNEAQ (reference sequence). The CDR3 sequence is 13 residues long. V shed 7 bases, J shed 10 bases, and the junction held 7 bases outside the gene matches.

The chain is built from TRBV5-1 and TRBJ2-2; a possible D gene is TRBD2 (6 bases). Germline V gene data show CDR1 as SGHRS and CDR2 as YFSETQ. The ends were cut back, 5 bases at V and 9 bases at J, with 20 bases in the middle. The CDR3 contains 15 residues. The chain's CDR3 is CASRDGTWLERELFF. DNA of the CDR3: TGCGCCAGCAGGGACGGGACTTGGCTAGAGCGGGAGCTGTTTTTT. Together with reference TRBV5-1 and TRBJ2-2, the CDR3 gives the full variable domain: KAGVTQTPRYLIKTRGQQVTLSCSPISGHRSVSWYQQTPGQGLQFLFEYFSETQRNKGNFPGRFSGRQFSNSRSEMNVSTLELGDSALYLCASRDGTWLERELFFGEGSRLTVL.

The V and J genes are TRBV11-3 and TRBJ1-1; 7 bases fit TRBD1. The germline gives CDR1 SGHNT, CDR2 YENEEA. J was trimmed by 8 bases and V by 5 bases; bases with no gene match: 8. This CDR3 contains 13 residues. The CDR3 here is CASSLRQGFEAFF. DNA for the CDR3: TGTGCCAGCAGCCTCAGACAGGGCTTCGAAGCTTTCTTT.

The rearrangement uses TRBV5-4 and TRBJ1-6, with D hard to call. In germline, CDR1 is SGHNT, CDR2 YYREEE (reference sequence). The CDR3 contains 14 residues. V lost 1 base, J lost 5 bases, and 7 bases lay in between. In DNA, the CDR3 is TGTGCCAGCAGCTTGACGTTAGATAATTCACCCCTCCACTTT. It is translated as CASSLTLDNSPLHF. Full variable domain (outside the CDR3, taken from reference TRBV5-4 and TRBJ1-6): ETGVTQSPTHLIKTRGQQVTLRCSSQSGHNTVSWYQQALGQGPQFIFQYYREEENGRGNFPPRFSGLQFPNYSSELNVNALELDDSALYLCASSLTLDNSPLHFGNGTRLTVT.

The chain uses TRBV7-6 and TRBJ2-3, with 10 bases identical to TRBD2. Germline CDR1 is SGHVS and CDR2 is FNYEAQ. The CDR3 extends over 16 amino acids. After removal of 3 bases from V and 0 bases from J, the junction contained 3 bases not matched to a gene. CDR3 loop: CASSFTSGESTDTQYF. CDR3 nucleotides: TGTGCCAGCAGCTTTACTAGCGGGGAAAGCACAGATACGCAGTATTTT.

The chain uses TRBV11-2 and TRBJ1-2; 7 nucleotides align to TRBD1. J was trimmed by 2 bases and V by 5 bases; bases with no gene match: 8. From germline, CDR1 is SGHAT and CDR2 FQNNGV. The CDR3 is 15 residues long. CDR3 sequence (DNA): TGTGCCAGCAGCCAACCGGACAGGTCGAACTATGGCTACACCTTC. Amino acid sequence: CASSQPDRSNYGYTF.

This chain links TRBV11-3 with TRBJ2-2; D unresolved. The length of the CDR3 is 16 residues. From germline, CDR1 is SGHNT and CDR2 YENEEA. The V and J ends lost 0 bases and 0 bases respectively, with 8 bases between them. This CDR3 reads CASSLDGTPNTGELFF. In DNA, the CDR3 is TGTGCCAGCAGCTTAGACGGTACGCCGAACACCGGGGAGCTGTTTTTT.